This TCR beta chain emerged from a study of cytomegalovirus exposure and HLA in healthy donors. General study points: That first-cohort TCR clusters tended to co-occur in the 90 to 150 validation repertoires was found in a later analysis. The study flagged about 150 TCR beta chains as cytomegalovirus-associated.

The CDR3 has 18 residues. Per germline, CDR1 LGHNA and CDR2 YNFKEQ. J gave up 4 bases and V 0 bases, and 12 bases lay outside the gene matches. Assay: immunoSEQ multiplex PCR; the TCRdb copy retains only in-frame clones and omits some. The sample lists some 320,000 clones, 87% occurring once. On this clone: Its target is unknown.

The gene calls are TRBV4-2 and TRBJ2-7; 10 bases line up with TRBD2. Sample: PBMCs. The receptor's source is a woman aged 25 to 39 in good health and CMV-seropositive. DNA for the CDR3: TGTGCCAGCAGCCAAGATGTAGGACTAGCGGTAGCGGGGTACGAGCAGTACTTC. This sequence encodes CASSQDVGLAVAGYEQYF.